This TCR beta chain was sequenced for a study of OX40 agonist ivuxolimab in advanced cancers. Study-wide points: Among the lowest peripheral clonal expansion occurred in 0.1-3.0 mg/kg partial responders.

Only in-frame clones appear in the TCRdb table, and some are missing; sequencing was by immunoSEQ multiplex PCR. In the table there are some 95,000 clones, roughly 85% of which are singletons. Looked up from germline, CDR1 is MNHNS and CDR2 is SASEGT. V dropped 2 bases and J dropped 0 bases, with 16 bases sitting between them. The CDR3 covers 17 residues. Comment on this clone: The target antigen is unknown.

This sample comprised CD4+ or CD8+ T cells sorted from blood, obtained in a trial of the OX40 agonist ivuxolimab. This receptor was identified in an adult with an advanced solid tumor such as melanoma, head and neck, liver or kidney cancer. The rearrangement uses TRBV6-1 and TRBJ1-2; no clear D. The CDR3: CASSELGGERTNYGYTF. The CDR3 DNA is TGTGCCAGCAGTGAACTCGGAGGTGAGCGTACTAACTATGGCTACACCTTC.